This T cell receptor (beta chain) stems from a study of T cell responses to AZD1222 COVID-19 vaccine. Measured with immunoSEQ multiplex PCR; TCRdb has only the in-frame clones, and not every one. The sample includes about 160,000 clones, approximately 90% of them seen just once. V was clipped by 4 bases and J by 6 bases; unmatched bases: 6. The CDR3 length is 16 residues. Germline-derived CDR1 and CDR2 are SGHTA and FQGTGA. The TCR sequence derives from an adult in good health. Specimen: peripheral blood, collected on day 0 of AZD1222 vaccination. V usage is TRBV7-3 and J usage is TRBJ2-3, with 14 bases identical to TRBD2. Written as DNA, the CDR3 is TGTGCCAGCAGCTCCGGGACTAGCGGGAGCTGGGATACGCAGTATTTT. Translation: CASSSGTSGSWDTQYF. Together with reference TRBV7-3 and TRBJ2-3, the CDR3 gives the full variable domain: GAGVSQTPSNKVTEKGKYVELRCDPISGHTALYWYRQSLGQGPEFLIYFQGTGAADDSGLPNDRFFAVRPEGSVSTLKIQRTERGDSAVYLCASSSGTSGSWDTQYFGPGTRLTVL.